This T cell receptor (beta chain) was sequenced in a study of cytomegalovirus exposure and HLA in healthy donors. General observations from the study: With later analysis, a missense DCLRE1C variant became linked to TCR beta V- and J-gene trimming.

The CDR3 extends over 15 amino acids. Germline loops: CDR1 SEHNR, CDR2 FQNEAQ (reference sequence). Trimming cost V 5 bases and J 7 bases, with 18 bases left between them. In the PCR, 60 Vbeta and 13 Jbeta primers were used. The assay was immunoSEQ multiplex PCR, and TCRdb's table has in-frame clones only and misses some. The data hold fewer than 80,000 clones, with 67% observed a single time. Comments on this clone: Its antigen remains unidentified.

Source material: PBMCs. The gene calls are TRBV7-9 and TRBJ2-1; weak D call: TRBD2 (5 bases). The receptor was isolated from a woman in her forties or fifties in good health and CMV-seropositive. The CDR3 DNA follows: TGTGCCAGCAGCACCGGGGTAGGGATGAGGAATGAGCAGTTCTTC. Amino acids: CASSTGVGMRNEQFF.